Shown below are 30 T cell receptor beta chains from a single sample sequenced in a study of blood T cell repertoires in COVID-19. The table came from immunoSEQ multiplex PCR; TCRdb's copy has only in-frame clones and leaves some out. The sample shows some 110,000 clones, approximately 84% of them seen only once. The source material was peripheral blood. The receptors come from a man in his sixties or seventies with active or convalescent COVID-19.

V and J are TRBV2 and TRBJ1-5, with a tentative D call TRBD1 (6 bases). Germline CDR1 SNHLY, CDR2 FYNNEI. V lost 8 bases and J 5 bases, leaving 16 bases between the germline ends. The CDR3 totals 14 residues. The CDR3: CASSVLRQDQPQHF. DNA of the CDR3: TGTGCCAGCTCAGTACTGAGACAGGATCAGCCCCAGCATTTT.

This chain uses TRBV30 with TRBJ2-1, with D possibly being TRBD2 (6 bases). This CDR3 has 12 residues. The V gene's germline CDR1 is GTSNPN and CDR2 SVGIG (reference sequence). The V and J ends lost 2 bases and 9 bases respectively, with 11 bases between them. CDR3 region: CAWSYGGIEQFF. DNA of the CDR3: TGTGCCTGGAGTTACGGGGGAATTGAGCAGTTCTTC.

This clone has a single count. CDR3 coding DNA: TGTGCCAGCAGTAGCAGGGGTCGGGGCTACACCTTC. It specifies CASSSRGRGYTF. V usage is TRBV28 and J usage is TRBJ1-2, with TRBD1 as a possible D gene (6 bases). V was pared by 5 bases and J by 8 bases, with 12 bases between. Germline-derived CDR1 and CDR2 are MDHEN and SYDVKM. The CDR3 length is 12 residues.

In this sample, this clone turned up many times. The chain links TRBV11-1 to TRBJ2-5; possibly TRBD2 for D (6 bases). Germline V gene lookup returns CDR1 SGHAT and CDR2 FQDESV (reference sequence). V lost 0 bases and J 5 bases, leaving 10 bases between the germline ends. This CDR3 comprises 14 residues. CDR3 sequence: CASSLAGGSETQYF. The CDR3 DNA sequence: TGTGCCAGCAGCTTAGCGGGAGGCTCGGAGACCCAGTACTTC. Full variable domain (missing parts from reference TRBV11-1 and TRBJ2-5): EAEVAQSPRYKITEKSQAVAFWCDPISGHATLYWYRQILGQGPELLVQFQDESVVDDSQLPKDRFSAERLKGVDSTLKIQPAELGDSAMYLCASSLAGGSETQYFGPGTRLLVL.

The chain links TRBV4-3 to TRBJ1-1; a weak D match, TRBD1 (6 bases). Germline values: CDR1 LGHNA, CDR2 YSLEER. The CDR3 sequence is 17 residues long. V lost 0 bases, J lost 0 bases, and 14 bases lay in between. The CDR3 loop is CASSQDLSGGMNTEAFF. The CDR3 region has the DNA TGCGCCAGCAGCCAAGATCTGTCGGGGGGCATGAACACTGAAGCTTTCTTT.

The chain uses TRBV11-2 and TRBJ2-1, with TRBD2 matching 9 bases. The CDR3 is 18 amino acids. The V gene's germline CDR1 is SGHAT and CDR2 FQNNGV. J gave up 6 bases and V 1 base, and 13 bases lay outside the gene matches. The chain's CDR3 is CASSLGRWAGGPGNEQFF. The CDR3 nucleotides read TGTGCCAGCAGCTTAGGACGGTGGGCGGGAGGGCCCGGCAATGAGCAGTTCTTC.

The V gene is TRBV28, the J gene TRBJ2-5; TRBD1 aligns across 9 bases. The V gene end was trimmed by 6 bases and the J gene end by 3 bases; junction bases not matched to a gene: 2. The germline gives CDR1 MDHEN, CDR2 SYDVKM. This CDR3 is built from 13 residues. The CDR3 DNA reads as TGTGCCAGCAGGAGGACAGGGGAAGAGACCCAGTACTTC. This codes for CASRRTGEETQYF.

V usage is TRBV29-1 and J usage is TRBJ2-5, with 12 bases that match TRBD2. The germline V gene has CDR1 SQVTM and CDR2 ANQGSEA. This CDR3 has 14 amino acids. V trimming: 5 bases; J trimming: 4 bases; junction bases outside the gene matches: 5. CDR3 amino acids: CSVRTSGVVETQYF. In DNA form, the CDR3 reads TGCAGCGTTCGGACTAGCGGGGTAGTAGAGACCCAGTACTTC. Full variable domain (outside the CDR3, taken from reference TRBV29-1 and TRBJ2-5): SAVISQKPSRDICQRGTSLTIQCQVDSQVTMMFWYRQQPGQSLTLIATANQGSEATYESGFVIDKFPISRPNLTFSTLTVSNMSPEDSSIYLCSVRTSGVVETQYFGPGTRLLVL.

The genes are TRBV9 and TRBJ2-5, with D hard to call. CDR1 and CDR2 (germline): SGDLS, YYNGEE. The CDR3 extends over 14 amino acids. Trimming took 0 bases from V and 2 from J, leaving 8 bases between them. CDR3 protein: CASSVDPGQETQYF. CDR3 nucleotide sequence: TGTGCCAGCAGCGTAGATCCAGGTCAAGAGACCCAGTACTTC.

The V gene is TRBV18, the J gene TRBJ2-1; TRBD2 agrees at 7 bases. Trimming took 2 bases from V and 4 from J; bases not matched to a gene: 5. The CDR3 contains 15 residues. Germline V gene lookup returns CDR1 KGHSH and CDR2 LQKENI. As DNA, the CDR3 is TGTGCCAGCTCACCAATGGCTAGCGGTTACAATGAGCAGTTCTTC. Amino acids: CASSPMASGYNEQFF.

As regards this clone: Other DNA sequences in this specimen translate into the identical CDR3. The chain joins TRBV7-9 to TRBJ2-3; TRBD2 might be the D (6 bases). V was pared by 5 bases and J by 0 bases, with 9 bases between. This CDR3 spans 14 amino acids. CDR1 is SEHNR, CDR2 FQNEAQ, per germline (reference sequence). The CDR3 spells CASSPGGSTDTQYF. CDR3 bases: TGTGCCAGCAGCCCTGGGGGGAGCACAGATACGCAGTATTTT.

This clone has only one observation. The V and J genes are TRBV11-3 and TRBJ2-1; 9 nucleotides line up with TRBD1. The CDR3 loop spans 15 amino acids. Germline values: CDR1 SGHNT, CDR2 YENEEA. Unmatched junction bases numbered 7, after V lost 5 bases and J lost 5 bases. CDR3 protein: CASSQQTGGNNEQFF. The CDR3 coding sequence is TGTGCCAGCAGCCAGCAGACAGGGGGGAACAATGAGCAGTTCTTC.

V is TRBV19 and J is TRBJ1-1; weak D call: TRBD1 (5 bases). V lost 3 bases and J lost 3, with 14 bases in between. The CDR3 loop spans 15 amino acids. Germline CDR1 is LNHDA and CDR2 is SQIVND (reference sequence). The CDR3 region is CASSIGGSRYTEAFF. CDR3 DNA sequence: TGTGCCAGTAGTATCGGGGGGAGTAGATACACTGAAGCTTTCTTT.

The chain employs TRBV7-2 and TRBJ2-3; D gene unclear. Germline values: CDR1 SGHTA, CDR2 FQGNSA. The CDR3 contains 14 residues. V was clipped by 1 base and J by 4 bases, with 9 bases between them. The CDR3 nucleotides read TGTGCCAGCAGCTTAGTGCTAACCCCAGATACGCAGTATTTT. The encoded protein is CASSLVLTPDTQYF.

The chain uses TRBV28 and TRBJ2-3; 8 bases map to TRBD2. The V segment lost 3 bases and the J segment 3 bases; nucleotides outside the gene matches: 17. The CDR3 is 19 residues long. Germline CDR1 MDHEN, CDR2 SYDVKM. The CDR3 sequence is CASSFQVGTGRGLTDTQYF. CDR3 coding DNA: TGTGCCAGCAGTTTTCAGGTCGGAACCGGGAGGGGATTGACAGATACGCAGTATTTT.

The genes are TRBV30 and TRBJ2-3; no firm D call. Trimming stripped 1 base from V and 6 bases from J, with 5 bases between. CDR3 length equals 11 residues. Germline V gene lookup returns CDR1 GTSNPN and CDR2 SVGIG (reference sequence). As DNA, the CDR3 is TGTGCCTGGAGTGCCGAGGATACGCAGTATTTT. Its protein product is CAWSAEDTQYF.

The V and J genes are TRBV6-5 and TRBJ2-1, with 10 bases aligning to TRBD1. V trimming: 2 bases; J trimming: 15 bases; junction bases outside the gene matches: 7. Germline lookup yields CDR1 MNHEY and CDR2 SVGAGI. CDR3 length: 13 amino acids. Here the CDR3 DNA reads TGTGCCAGCAGTTACGGGTCCGGGACAGGGGCGTTCTTC. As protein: CASSYGSGTGAFF.

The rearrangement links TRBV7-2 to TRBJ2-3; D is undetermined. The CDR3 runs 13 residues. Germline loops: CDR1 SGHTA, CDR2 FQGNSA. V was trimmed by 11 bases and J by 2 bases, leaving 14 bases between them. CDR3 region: CAGAAAYTDTQYF. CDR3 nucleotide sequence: TGTGCCGGCGCGGCAGCCTACACAGATACGCAGTATTTT.

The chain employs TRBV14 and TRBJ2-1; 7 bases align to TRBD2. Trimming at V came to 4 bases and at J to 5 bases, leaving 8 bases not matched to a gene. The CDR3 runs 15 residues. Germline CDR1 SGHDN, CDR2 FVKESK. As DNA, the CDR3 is TGTGCCAGCAGCCCCCTCCTGACTAGCCACAATGAGCAGTTCTTC. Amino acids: CASSPLLTSHNEQFF.

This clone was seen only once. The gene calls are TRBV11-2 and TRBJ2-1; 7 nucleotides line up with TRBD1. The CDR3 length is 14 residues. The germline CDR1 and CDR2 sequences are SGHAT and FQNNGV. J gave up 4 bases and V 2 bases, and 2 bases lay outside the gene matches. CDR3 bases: TGTGCCAGCAGCTTACGACAGGGATACAATGAGCAGTTCTTC. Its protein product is CASSLRQGYNEQFF. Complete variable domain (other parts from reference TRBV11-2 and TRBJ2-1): EAGVAQSPRYKIIEKRQSVAFWCNPISGHATLYWYQQILGQGPKLLIQFQNNGVVDDSQLPKDRFSAERLKGVDSTLKIQPAKLEDSAVYLCASSLRQGYNEQFFGPGTRLTVL.

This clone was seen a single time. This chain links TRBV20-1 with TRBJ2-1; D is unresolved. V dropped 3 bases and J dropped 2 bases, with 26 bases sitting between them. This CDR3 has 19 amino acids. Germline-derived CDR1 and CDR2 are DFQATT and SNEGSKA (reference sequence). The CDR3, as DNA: TGCAGTGCTAGTGAAATGACTCCTTTCCCCCCTCCCCCCTACAATGAGCAGTTCTTC. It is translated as CSASEMTPFPPPPYNEQFF.

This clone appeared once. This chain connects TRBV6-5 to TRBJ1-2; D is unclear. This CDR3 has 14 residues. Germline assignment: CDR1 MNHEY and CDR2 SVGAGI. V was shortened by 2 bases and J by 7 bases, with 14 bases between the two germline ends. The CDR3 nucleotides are TGTGCCAGCAGTTACAGGGCGGGGAATGGTGGCTACACCTTC. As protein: CASSYRAGNGGYTF.

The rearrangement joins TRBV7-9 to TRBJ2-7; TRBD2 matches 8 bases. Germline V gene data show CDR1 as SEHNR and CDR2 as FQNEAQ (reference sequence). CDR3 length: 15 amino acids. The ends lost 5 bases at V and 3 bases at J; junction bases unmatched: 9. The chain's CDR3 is CASSKGLDALYEQYF. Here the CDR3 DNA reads TGTGCCAGCAGCAAGGGACTAGATGCTCTCTACGAGCAGTACTTC.

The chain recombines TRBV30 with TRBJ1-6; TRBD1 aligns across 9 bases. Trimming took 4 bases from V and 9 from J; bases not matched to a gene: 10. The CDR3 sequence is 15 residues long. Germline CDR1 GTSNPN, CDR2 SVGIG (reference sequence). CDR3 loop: CAWTKTGGIVSPLHF. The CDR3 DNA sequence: TGTGCCTGGACGAAGACAGGGGGGATTGTTTCACCCCTCCACTTT.

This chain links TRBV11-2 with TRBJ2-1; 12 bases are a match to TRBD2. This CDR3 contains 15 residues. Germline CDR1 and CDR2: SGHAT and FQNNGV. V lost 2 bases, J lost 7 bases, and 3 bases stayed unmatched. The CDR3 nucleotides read TGTGCCAGCAGCTTATCTACTAGCGGGAGGAATGAGCAGTTCTTC. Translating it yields CASSLSTSGRNEQFF.

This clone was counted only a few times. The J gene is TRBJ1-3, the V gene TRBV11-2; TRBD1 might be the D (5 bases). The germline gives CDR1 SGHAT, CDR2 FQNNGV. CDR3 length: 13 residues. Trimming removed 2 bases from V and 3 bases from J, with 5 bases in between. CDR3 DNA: TGTGCCAGCAGCTTACAGGGTGGAAACACCATATATTTT. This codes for CASSLQGGNTIYF.

The CDR3 loop reads CATSVDRGPWGYTF. The CDR3 DNA sequence: TGTGCCACCAGCGTTGACAGGGGGCCTTGGGGCTACACCTTC. V usage is TRBV15 and J usage is TRBJ1-2, with 10 bases matching TRBD1. The CDR3 is made up of 14 amino acids. Per the germline V gene, CDR1 is LNHNV and CDR2 is YYDKDF (reference sequence). V dropped 5 bases and J dropped 8; count of bases not matched to a gene: 8.

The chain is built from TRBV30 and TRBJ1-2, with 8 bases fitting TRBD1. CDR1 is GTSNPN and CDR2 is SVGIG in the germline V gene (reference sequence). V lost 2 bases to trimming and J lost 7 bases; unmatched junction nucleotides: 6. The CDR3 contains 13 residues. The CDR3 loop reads CAWSPSRGLGYTF. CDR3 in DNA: TGTGCCTGGAGTCCCTCCAGGGGGCTTGGCTACACCTTC.

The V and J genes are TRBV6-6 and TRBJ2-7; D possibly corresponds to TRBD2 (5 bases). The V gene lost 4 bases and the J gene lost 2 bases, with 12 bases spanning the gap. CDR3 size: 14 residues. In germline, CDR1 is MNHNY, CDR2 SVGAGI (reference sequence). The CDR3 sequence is CASSFLAQTYEQYF. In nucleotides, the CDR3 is TGTGCCAGCAGTTTCCTAGCCCAAACCTACGAGCAGTACTTC.

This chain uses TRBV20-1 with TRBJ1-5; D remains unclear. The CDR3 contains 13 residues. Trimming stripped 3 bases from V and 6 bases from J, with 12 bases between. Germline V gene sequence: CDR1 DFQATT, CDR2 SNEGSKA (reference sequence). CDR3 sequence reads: CSASAGGSQPQHF. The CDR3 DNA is TGCAGTGCTAGTGCCGGAGGCAGTCAGCCCCAGCATTTT.